Described below is a single T cell receptor (beta chain) sequence and its context. Its antigen is undetermined. TCRdb re-derived calls from the 5' RACE reads in MiXCR, one entry per CDR3 protein. The sample carries around 250,000 distinct CDR3 sequences, 6.9% recorded once. This sample stems from a study of T cells after yellow fever vaccination. Study-level background: When fractions had low cell numbers, they were prepared with SMART-Seq v4 Ultra Low Input. Study findings and constraints: Across the CD4 and CD8 compartments, a small share of clonotypes was present in both.

Germline CDR1 and CDR2: SGHDT and YYEEEE. This CDR3 has 15 residues. V was pared by 4 bases and J by 0 bases, with 4 bases of the junction left unmatched. This clonotype was sampled from a man younger than 45 who received the YFV17D yellow fever vaccine. The chain uses TRBV5-6 and TRBJ2-4; 7 positions match TRBD1. The source material was CD4+ T cells sorted from PBMCs, sampled 15 days after the yellow fever booster vaccination. The CDR3 here is CASSPTGLAKNIQYF. As DNA, the CDR3 is TGTGCCAGCAGCCCGACAGGGCTAGCCAAAAACATTCAGTACTTC.